The present T cell receptor (beta chain) was sequenced within a study of CD8 T cells in Susac syndrome. Random hexamers primed reverse transcription of roughly 0.5 to 1 ug RNA. TCRdb re-called the immunoSEQ multiplex PCR reads through MiXCR, storing one row per CDR3 protein. The sample includes 100,000 to 150,000 distinct CDR3 sequences, roughly 96% of them seen just once. The material sequenced was CD4+ T cells from PBMCs. The sequence was collected from a human donor in good health.

This CDR3 is CATSRNMGAVGYTF. The CDR3, as DNA: TGTGCCACCAGCAGGAACATGGGGGCAGTTGGCTACACCTTC. The chain is built from TRBV15 and TRBJ1-2; maybe TRBD1 (6 bases). Germline V gene sequence: CDR1 LNHNV, CDR2 YYDKDF (reference sequence). V lost 3 bases, J lost 7 bases, and 15 bases lay in between. The CDR3 extends over 14 amino acids.